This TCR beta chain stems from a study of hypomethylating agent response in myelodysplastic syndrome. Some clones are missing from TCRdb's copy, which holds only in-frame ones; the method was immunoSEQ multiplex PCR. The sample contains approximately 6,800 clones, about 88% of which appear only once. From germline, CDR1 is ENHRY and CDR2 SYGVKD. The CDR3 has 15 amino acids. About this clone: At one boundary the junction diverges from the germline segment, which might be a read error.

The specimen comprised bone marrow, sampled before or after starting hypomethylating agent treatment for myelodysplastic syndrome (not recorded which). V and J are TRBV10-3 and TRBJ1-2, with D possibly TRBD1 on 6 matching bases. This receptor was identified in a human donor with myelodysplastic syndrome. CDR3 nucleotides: TGTGCCAGCAGTCGTGAATACAGGGCTGCTAGCGGCTACACCTTC. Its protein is CASSREYRAASGYTF.